This T cell receptor beta chain is from a study of beta chain features in type 1 diabetes. This clone was counted only a few times. Its antigen is unknown. The V end lost 3 bases, the J end lost 3 bases, and 11 bases lay between the germline ends. Per germline, CDR1 GTSNPN and CDR2 SVGIG (reference sequence). This CDR3 contains 13 residues. Expressed TCRB transcripts were sequenced because the entire RNA isolate underwent reverse transcription. The table came from immunoSEQ multiplex PCR; TCRdb's copy has only in-frame clones and leaves some out. The repertoire has some 52,000 clones, roughly 39% of them found once; the top ten carry 1.4%. Study-wide results and limits: Shorter TCRB CDR3s, moderately but significantly so, were found in Type 1 diabetes patients in all four CD4+ subsets.

The clonotype was recovered from a man younger than 40 with type 1 diabetes. The sample consisted of Tregs from blood. V is TRBV30 and J is TRBJ2-5, with D perhaps matching TRBD1 (5 bases). This chain's CDR3 is CAWRNRQKETQYF. The DNA of the CDR3 is TGTGCCTGGAGAAACCGACAGAAAGAGACCCAGTACTTC.